This T cell receptor (beta chain) was identified during a study of breast tumors, draining lymph nodes, adjacent tissues. Points from the study as a whole: The lymph node origin of tumor T cells was framed as consistent with a hypothesis, not demonstrated. Most tumor T cells seemingly derive from lymph node, then expand in tumor. Tumor and nontumor repertoires were significantly more similar in luminal-like than in basal-like breast cancer. Tumor TCR diversity was below lymph nodes but above nontumor tissue.

This clonotype was observed a few times. Its specificity is not known. Using its own MiXCR run on the multiplex PCR reads, TCRdb lists one record per CDR3 protein. Among more than 80,000 distinct CDR3 sequences listed, about 31% were seen once. The lymph nodes were axillary draining lymph nodes from breast cancer patients. Unmatched junction bases numbered 17, after V lost 3 bases and J lost 4 bases. Germline CDR1 reads MDHEN; CDR2 reads SYDVKM. The CDR3 consists of 21 residues. Source material: axillary lymph node tissue. This receptor was identified in a female donor with breast cancer. Some clones in this sample may be carry-over from other donors' samples. V gene TRBV28 combines with J gene TRBJ2-6; 11 nucleotides agree with TRBD1. CDR3 region: CASSLERAGTGGWKGANVLTF. CDR3 in DNA: TGTGCCAGCAGTTTGGAGCGGGCGGGGACAGGGGGTTGGAAGGGGGCCAACGTCCTGACTTTC.